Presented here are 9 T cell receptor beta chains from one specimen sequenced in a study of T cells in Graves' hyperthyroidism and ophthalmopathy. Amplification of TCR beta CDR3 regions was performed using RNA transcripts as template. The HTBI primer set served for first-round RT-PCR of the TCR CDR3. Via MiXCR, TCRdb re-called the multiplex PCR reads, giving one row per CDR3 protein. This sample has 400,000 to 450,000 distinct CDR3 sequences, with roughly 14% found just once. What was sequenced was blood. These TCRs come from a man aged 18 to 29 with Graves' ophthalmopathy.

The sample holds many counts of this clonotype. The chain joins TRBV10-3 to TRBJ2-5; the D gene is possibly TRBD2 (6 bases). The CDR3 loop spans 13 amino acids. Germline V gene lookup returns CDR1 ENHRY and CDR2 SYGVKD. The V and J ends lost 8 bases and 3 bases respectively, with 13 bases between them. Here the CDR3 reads CAIGNSGEETQYF. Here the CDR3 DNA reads TGTGCCATCGGGAATTCGGGGGAAGAGACCCAGTACTTC.

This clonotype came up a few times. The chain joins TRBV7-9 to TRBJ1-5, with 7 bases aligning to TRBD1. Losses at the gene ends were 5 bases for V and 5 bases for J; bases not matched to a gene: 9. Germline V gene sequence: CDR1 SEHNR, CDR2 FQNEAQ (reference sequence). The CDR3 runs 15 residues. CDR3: CASSPSTGPYQPQHF. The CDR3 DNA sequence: TGTGCCAGCAGCCCGTCGACAGGGCCCTATCAGCCCCAGCATTTT.

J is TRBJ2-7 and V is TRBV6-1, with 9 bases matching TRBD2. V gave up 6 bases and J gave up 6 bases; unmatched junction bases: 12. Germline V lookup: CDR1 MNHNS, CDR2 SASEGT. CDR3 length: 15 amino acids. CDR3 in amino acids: CASRRSSGLAVEQYF. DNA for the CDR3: TGTGCCAGCAGAAGGTCCTCGGGACTAGCAGTCGAGCAGTACTTC.

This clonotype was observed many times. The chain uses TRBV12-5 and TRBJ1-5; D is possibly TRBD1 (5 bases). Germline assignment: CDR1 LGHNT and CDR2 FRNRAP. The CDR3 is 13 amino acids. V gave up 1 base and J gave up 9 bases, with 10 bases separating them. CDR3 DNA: TGTGCTAGTGGTTTGGCCGGGGGAGGGCCCCAGCATTTT. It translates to CASGLAGGGPQHF.

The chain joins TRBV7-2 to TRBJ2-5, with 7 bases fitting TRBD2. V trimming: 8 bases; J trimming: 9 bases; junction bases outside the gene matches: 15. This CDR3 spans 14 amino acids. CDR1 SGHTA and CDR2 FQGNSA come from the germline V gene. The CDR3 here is CASRRVLVGGSQYF. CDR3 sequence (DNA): TGTGCCAGCCGCCGGGTGCTGGTGGGGGGGTCCCAGTACTTC.

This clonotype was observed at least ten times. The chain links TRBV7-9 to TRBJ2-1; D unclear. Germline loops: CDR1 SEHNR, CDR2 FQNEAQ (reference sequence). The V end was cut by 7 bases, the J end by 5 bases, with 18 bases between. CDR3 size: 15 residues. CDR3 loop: CASTPTALGHNEQFF. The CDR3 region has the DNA TGTGCCAGCACCCCGACGGCTCTAGGTCACAATGAGCAGTTCTTC.

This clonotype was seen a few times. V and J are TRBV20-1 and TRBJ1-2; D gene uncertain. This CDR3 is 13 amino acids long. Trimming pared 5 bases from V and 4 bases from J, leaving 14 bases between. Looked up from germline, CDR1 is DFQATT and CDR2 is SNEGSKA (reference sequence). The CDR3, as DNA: TGCAGTGCTGAGGACGTCGGGAGCTATGGCTACACCTTC. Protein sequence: CSAEDVGSYGYTF.

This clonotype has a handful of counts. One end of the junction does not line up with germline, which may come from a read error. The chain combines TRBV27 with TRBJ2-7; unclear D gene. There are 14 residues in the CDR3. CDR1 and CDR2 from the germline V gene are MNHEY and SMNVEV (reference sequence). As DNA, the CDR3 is TGTGCCAGCAGTTTAGTGGGTAGTGCCCACGAGCGGTACTTC. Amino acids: CASSLVGSAHERYF.

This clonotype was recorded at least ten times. CDR3 in DNA: TGCGCCAGCAGCTCAACAGGGGGCGGAACCGGGGAGCTGTTTTTT. Translated, it gives CASSSTGGGTGELFF. The gene calls are TRBV5-1 and TRBJ2-2; 9 positions agree with TRBD1. The trim removed 3 bases at V and 5 bases at J, leaving 5 bases unmatched. CDR1 and CDR2 (germline): SGHRS, YFSETQ. The CDR3 extends over 15 amino acids. Full variable domain (remainder filled in from reference TRBV5-1 and TRBJ2-2): KAGVTQTPRYLIKTRGQQVTLSCSPISGHRSVSWYQQTPGQGLQFLFEYFSETQRNKGNFPGRFSGRQFSNSRSEMNVSTLELGDSALYLCASSSTGGGTGELFFGEGSRLTVL.